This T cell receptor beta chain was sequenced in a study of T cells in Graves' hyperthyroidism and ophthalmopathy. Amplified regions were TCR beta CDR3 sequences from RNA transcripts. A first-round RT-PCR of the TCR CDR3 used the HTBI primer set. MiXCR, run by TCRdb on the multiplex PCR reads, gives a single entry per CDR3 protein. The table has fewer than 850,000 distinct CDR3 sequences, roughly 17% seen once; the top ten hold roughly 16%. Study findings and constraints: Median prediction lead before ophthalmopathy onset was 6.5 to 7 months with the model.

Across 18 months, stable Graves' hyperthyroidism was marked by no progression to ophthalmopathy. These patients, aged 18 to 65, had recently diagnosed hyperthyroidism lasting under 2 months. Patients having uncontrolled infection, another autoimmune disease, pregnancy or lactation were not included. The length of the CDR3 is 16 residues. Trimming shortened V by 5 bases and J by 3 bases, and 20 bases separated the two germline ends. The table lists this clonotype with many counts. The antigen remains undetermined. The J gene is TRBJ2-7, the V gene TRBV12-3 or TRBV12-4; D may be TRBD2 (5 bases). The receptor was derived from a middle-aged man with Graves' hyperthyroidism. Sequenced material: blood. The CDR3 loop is CASSPMGRSGFYEQYF. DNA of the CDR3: TGTGCCAGCAGTCCAATGGGCAGGTCGGGATTCTACGAGCAGTACTTC.